This TCR beta chain was found in a study of T cells in Graves' hyperthyroidism and ophthalmopathy. Study findings and constraints: In the blood, most expanded thyroid clonotypes above 0.001 appeared as well.

V lost 3 bases and J 3 bases, leaving 6 bases between the germline ends. The germline gives CDR1 LNHNV, CDR2 YYDKDF (reference sequence). CDR3 length equals 13 residues. As regards this clonotype: The antigen is unknown.

From RNA transcripts, TCR beta CDR3 regions were amplified. The HTBI set primed first-round TCR CDR3 RT-PCR. TCRdb independently ran MiXCR on the multiplex PCR reads; one entry per CDR3 protein. The sample contains about 460,000 distinct CDR3 sequences, under 25% of which appear only once. The sequence derives from a woman in her 70s with Graves' ophthalmopathy. Sequences were obtained from blood. The rearrangement joins TRBV15 to TRBJ1-3; D might be TRBD1 (5 bases). The CDR3 sequence: CATSRGLGNTIYF. Here the CDR3 DNA reads TGTGCCACCAGCAGGGGACTTGGAAACACCATATATTTT. Full variable domain (rest looked up from reference TRBV15 and TRBJ1-3): DAMVIQNPRYQVTQFGKPVTLSCSQTLNHNVMYWYQQKSSQAPKLLFHYYDKDFNNEADTPDNFQSRRPNTSFCFLDIRSPGLGDTAMYLCATSRGLGNTIYFGEGSWLTVV.